Included here is one TCR beta chain sequence, with context. Its antigen is not identified. TCRdb keeps only in-frame clones here, not all; method: immunoSEQ multiplex PCR. The sample lists some 150,000 clones, 85% to 90% seen once, with more than 4% in the top ten. The germline gives CDR1 MNHEY, CDR2 SVGAGI. Unmatched junction bases numbered 10, after V lost 8 bases and J lost 3 bases. The CDR3 runs 14 residues. This sample was included in a study of T cell responses to AZD1222 COVID-19 vaccine. Regarding the study as a whole: Spike-wide coverage was observed for vaccine-associated CD4 TCRs, with dominant responses at 160-218 and 743-854. Just five to seven people given AZD1222 tested seropositive at baseline. In a largely white British group with more females than males, clonal diversity was possibly underestimated.

The source was peripheral blood, collected 28 days after the second dose of the MenACWY control vaccine. This TCR was sampled from an adult who received the MenACWY meningococcal vaccine as a control. J is TRBJ2-7 and V is TRBV6-5; the match to TRBD1 covers 7 bases. The CDR3: CASRARDRIYEQYF. Written as DNA, the CDR3 is TGTGCCAGCCGGGCCCGGGACAGAATCTACGAGCAGTACTTC.